This entry concerns a single T cell receptor (beta chain). The antigen remains unidentified. The repertoire was sequenced with immunoSEQ multiplex PCR; TCRdb's copy has only in-frame clones and lacks some. Here the sample spans around 100,000 clones, more than 80% being singletons. Patients had residual fresh-frozen tumor tissue and more than two years of survival data. The data were taken from a study of glioma-infiltrating T cells after dendritic cell vaccination. Study-wide points: Only a small number of patients had complete blood and tumor samples. Higher TCR clonality did not directly relate to longer survival.

The CDR3 sequence is 15 residues long. CDR1 and CDR2 from the germline V gene are LGHNA and YSLEER. J lost 0 bases, V lost 2 bases, and 4 bases had no gene match. The V call is TRBV4-3, the J call TRBJ2-7; 7 positions match TRBD1. The sample consisted of blood, taken before dendritic cell vaccination. This clonotype originated in a human donor with glioblastoma. For the CDR3, the DNA is TGCGCCAGCAGCCAATTCCGGGACAGCTCCTACGAGCAGTACTTC. This codes for CASSQFRDSSYEQYF.